These 25 T cell receptor beta chains share one sample of origin, sequenced in a study of beta chain features in type 1 diabetes. The study reverse transcribed the entire isolated RNA, so it sequenced expressed TCRB transcripts. Assay used: immunoSEQ multiplex PCR; TCRdb lists only in-frame clones, some missing. The sample holds 310,000 or so clones; 11% are singletons and the top ten take 0.015%. Sequenced material: naive CD4+ T cells from blood. The receptors originated from a woman aged 25 to 39 in good health.

The chain employs TRBV19 and TRBJ2-2; D perhaps matches TRBD1 (6 bases). The V and J ends lost 7 bases and 4 bases respectively, with 13 bases between them. This CDR3 is built from 14 residues. Germline lookup yields CDR1 LNHDA and CDR2 SQIVND (reference sequence). The CDR3 DNA is TGTGCCAGTATCCGGACAGAACGCACCGGGGAGCTGTTTTTT. This sequence encodes CASIRTERTGELFF.

This clone was observed a few times. The chain employs TRBV27 and TRBJ1-5, with D perhaps matching TRBD1 (5 bases). V shed 5 bases and J shed 6 bases, with 17 bases lying between them. CDR3 length: 15 residues. Germline assignment: CDR1 MNHEY and CDR2 SMNVEV (reference sequence). CDR3 sequence: CASSIRTPGGQPQHF. CDR3 coding DNA: TGTGCCAGCAGTATCCGGACACCCGGGGGTCAGCCCCAGCATTTT.

V and J are TRBV28 and TRBJ2-1; TRBD2 is a possible D gene (5 bases). The CDR3 sequence is 16 residues long. Germline V gene lookup returns CDR1 MDHEN and CDR2 SYDVKM. V dropped 5 bases and J dropped 0 bases, with 14 bases sitting between them. The CDR3 is CASSQPRGSSYNEQFF. Here the CDR3 DNA reads TGTGCCAGCAGTCAGCCTAGAGGGAGCTCCTACAATGAGCAGTTCTTC.

The chain joins TRBV5-4 to TRBJ2-3, with TRBD2 identical over 13 bases. CDR1 and CDR2 from the germline V gene are SGHNT and YYREEE (reference sequence). The CDR3 has 18 residues. With 4 bases clipped from V and 5 bases from J, the junction kept 13 bases outside the gene matches. The CDR3 spells CASSQVGTSGIGGDTQYF. The DNA for the CDR3 is TGTGCCAGCAGCCAAGTAGGGACTAGCGGGATAGGGGGAGATACGCAGTATTTT.

The chain couples TRBV5-1 to TRBJ2-1; the match to TRBD2 covers 10 bases. The CDR3 has 12 residues. Germline CDR1 reads SGHRS; CDR2 reads YFSETQ. The J segment lost 15 bases and the V segment lost 5 bases, leaving 8 bases of the junction unmatched. In nucleotides, the CDR3 is TGCGCCAGCAGGGAGAGCGGGAGGGCGTTGTTCTTC. Translating gives CASRESGRALFF.

This clone was seen a handful of times. V usage is TRBV5-1 and J usage is TRBJ1-2; D not resolved. Trimming pared 4 bases from V and 5 bases from J, leaving 9 bases between. Per the germline V gene, CDR1 is SGHRS and CDR2 is YFSETQ. This CDR3 is built from 12 residues. The CDR3, as DNA: TGCGCCAGCAGCCAAACAGAATATGGCTACACCTTC. Amino acid sequence: CASSQTEYGYTF.

The V call is TRBV11-2, the J call TRBJ2-3; D might be TRBD2 (5 bases). V lost 2 bases, J lost 1 base, and 16 bases lay in between. This CDR3 spans 17 amino acids. Germline V lookup: CDR1 SGHAT, CDR2 FQNNGV. DNA of the CDR3: TGTGCCAGCAGCTTATTTGGAGGAGCCTCTGGCACAGATACGCAGTATTTT. Translation: CASSLFGGASGTDTQYF.

This chain links TRBV28 with TRBJ1-2, with TRBD1 matching over 8 bases. In germline, CDR1 is MDHEN, CDR2 SYDVKM. V was clipped by 4 bases and J by 5 bases; unmatched bases: 12. The CDR3 consists of 16 residues. The DNA of the CDR3 is TGTGCCAGCAGTTCCCTCGTACAGGGGGGGAGGTATGGCTACACCTTC. Amino acid sequence: CASSSLVQGGRYGYTF.

The chain links TRBV2 to TRBJ2-5, with 11 bases identical to TRBD2. This CDR3 has 15 amino acids. CDR1 is SNHLY and CDR2 is FYNNEI in the germline V gene. The trim removed 6 bases at V and 5 bases at J, leaving 8 bases unmatched. In nucleotides, the CDR3 is TGTGCCAGCAGGTTAACTAGCGGGAGATCGGAGACCCAGTACTTC. This sequence encodes CASRLTSGRSETQYF.

The genes are TRBV5-1 and TRBJ2-1, with a possible D match to TRBD1 (5 bases). CDR3 size: 13 residues. The ends were cut back, 5 bases at V and 1 base at J, with 7 bases in the middle. CDR1 is SGHRS and CDR2 is YFSETQ in the germline V gene. CDR3 amino acids: CASSTGSYNEQFF. The DNA for the CDR3 is TGCGCCAGCAGTACAGGTTCCTACAATGAGCAGTTCTTC.

The chain has TRBV9 and TRBJ2-3; TRBD2 matches 10 bases. This CDR3 is 18 amino acids long. Trimming removed 4 bases from V and 0 bases from J; junction bases left unmatched: 11. The germline V gene has CDR1 SGDLS and CDR2 YYNGEE. The CDR3 sequence is CASSSSQGLASSTDTQYF. CDR3 coding DNA: TGTGCCAGCAGCTCCTCGCAGGGACTAGCGTCTAGCACAGATACGCAGTATTTT.

The rearrangement links TRBV5-4 to TRBJ2-7; TRBD1 might be the D (6 bases). Trimming removed 0 bases at V and 0 bases at J, with 10 bases between. From germline, CDR1 is SGHNT and CDR2 YYREEE (reference sequence). This CDR3 contains 15 residues. The CDR3 DNA reads as TGTGCCAGCAGCTTGGGGACAGATTCCTCCTACGAGCAGTACTTC. Translating it yields CASSLGTDSSYEQYF.

V gene TRBV15 combines with J gene TRBJ2-7, with 8 bases identical to TRBD2. The trim removed 7 bases at V and 6 bases at J, leaving 8 bases unmatched. This CDR3 spans 13 amino acids. Germline CDR1 LNHNV, CDR2 YYDKDF (reference sequence). CDR3 protein: CATNPGRGSEQYF. DNA of the CDR3: TGTGCCACCAATCCCGGGAGGGGTAGCGAGCAGTACTTC.

The gene calls are TRBV7-6 and TRBJ2-5; TRBD1 matches at 9 bases. V shed 3 bases and J 5 bases; nucleotides not matched to a gene: 10. CDR3 length: 16 amino acids. CDR1 is SGHVS, CDR2 FNYEAQ, per germline. Here the CDR3 reads CASSFGGTGLGETQYF. CDR3 DNA: TGTGCCAGCAGCTTCGGAGGGACAGGGCTAGGGGAGACCCAGTACTTC.

The rearrangement joins TRBV30 to TRBJ1-4; D is uncertain. Germline V gene lookup returns CDR1 GTSNPN and CDR2 SVGIG (reference sequence). CDR3 size: 12 residues. V lost 2 bases and J lost 4, with 5 bases in between. CDR3 sequence (DNA): TGTGCCTGGAGTCGGGATAATGAAAAACTGTTTTTT. Amino acid sequence: CAWSRDNEKLFF.

This chain connects TRBV9 to TRBJ2-1; D uncertain. V was pared by 0 bases and J by 5 bases, with 9 bases between. Germline CDR1 is SGDLS and CDR2 is YYNGEE. The CDR3 is 14 residues long. The CDR3 DNA reads as TGTGCCAGCAGCGTAGCACTAAACCACAATGAGCAGTTCTTC. Amino acids: CASSVALNHNEQFF.

The J gene is TRBJ2-1, the V gene TRBV7-3; 12 bases are a match to TRBD2. Looked up from germline, CDR1 is SGHTA and CDR2 is FQGTGA. The CDR3 spans 15 residues. J lost 6 bases, V lost 5 bases, and 5 bases had no gene match. The CDR3 here is CASSRLAGELNEQFF. DNA of the CDR3: TGTGCCAGCAGCAGACTAGCGGGGGAGCTCAATGAGCAGTTCTTC.

The chain carries TRBV5-1 and TRBJ2-1; no definite D call. Trimming stripped 4 bases from V and 0 bases from J, with 11 bases between. The CDR3 covers 15 residues. Per the germline V gene, CDR1 is SGHRS and CDR2 is YFSETQ. CDR3 protein: CASSAQISSYNEQFF. CDR3 in DNA: TGCGCCAGCAGCGCACAGATATCCTCCTACAATGAGCAGTTCTTC.

J is TRBJ2-7 and V is TRBV5-1; 7 nucleotides align to TRBD1. The germline V gene has CDR1 SGHRS and CDR2 YFSETQ. The CDR3 contains 14 residues. The V gene end was trimmed by 5 bases and the J gene end by 2 bases; junction bases not matched to a gene: 7. Written as DNA, the CDR3 is TGCGCCAGCAGGGGGACAGAAGGTACCTACGAGCAGTACTTC. This codes for CASRGTEGTYEQYF.

This clone occurred a few times. This sequence joins TRBV7-2 and TRBJ2-7, with 9 bases identical to TRBD1. CDR1 SGHTA and CDR2 FQGNSA come from the germline V gene. V lost 1 base, J lost 4 bases, and 5 bases stayed unmatched. This CDR3 spans 15 amino acids. The CDR3: CASSLVTGGRYEQYF. CDR3 nucleotides: TGTGCCAGCAGCTTAGTCACAGGGGGCCGTTACGAGCAGTACTTC.

This chain uses TRBV7-3 with TRBJ1-1, with D unresolved. V gave up 7 bases and J gave up 8 bases, with 14 bases separating them. Germline CDR1 reads SGHTA; CDR2 reads FQGTGA. The CDR3 extends over 12 amino acids. The DNA of the CDR3 is TGTGCCAGCATAAAAGACGCGGGGGAAGCTTTCTTT. It is translated as CASIKDAGEAFF.

This chain uses TRBV19 with TRBJ1-1; D gene uncertain. Germline V gives CDR1 LNHDA, CDR2 SQIVND (reference sequence). Trimming shortened V by 6 bases and J by 4 bases, and 15 bases separated the two germline ends. The CDR3 totals 14 residues. The CDR3 sequence is CASRREFISTEAFF. CDR3 nucleotides: TGTGCCAGTAGGAGGGAGTTCATCAGCACTGAAGCTTTCTTT.

The chain links TRBV19 to TRBJ2-5; TRBD1 aligns across 7 bases. Losses at the gene ends were 10 bases for V and 5 bases for J; bases not matched to a gene: 7. The CDR3 sequence is 12 residues long. CDR1 LNHDA and CDR2 SQIVND come from the germline V gene (reference sequence). The CDR3 bases are TGTGCCACCTCGGACAGGCGGGAGACCCAGTACTTC. It encodes CATSDRRETQYF.

There are a few counts of this clone. CDR3 coding DNA: TGTGCCAGCAGTTCCCCGGGAGGTAGCACAGATACGCAGTATTTT. It translates to CASSSPGGSTDTQYF. This rearrangement joins TRBV27 to TRBJ2-3; 7 bases align to TRBD2. CDR1 is MNHEY, CDR2 SMNVEV, per germline (reference sequence). With 4 bases clipped from V and 0 bases from J, the junction kept 4 bases outside the gene matches. This CDR3 is 15 amino acids long.

This clone was observed a few times. V usage is TRBV7-3 and J usage is TRBJ1-1; 11 nucleotides match TRBD1. This CDR3 is 16 amino acids long. With V trimmed by 2 bases and J by 8 bases, 10 bases remained unmatched. Germline CDR1 SGHTA, CDR2 FQGTGA. CDR3 DNA: TGTGCCAGCAGCTTATTTGTCGGACAGGGGGCTTCGGAAGCTTTCTTT. It encodes CASSLFVGQGASEAFF.